Sequencing of this T cell receptor (beta chain) was carried out in a study of T cells in Graves' hyperthyroidism and ophthalmopathy. Looking at the study overall: The authors collected peripheral blood at initial diagnosis, before any treatment.

Study-level results: Blood also carried most thyroid clonotypes expanded above 0.001.

The germline V and J ends were trimmed by 1 base and 2 bases, with 15 bases remaining between them. Germline CDR1 MNHEY, CDR2 SMNVEV (reference sequence). This CDR3 has 17 residues. In the ophthalmopathy cohort, Clinical Activity Score was at least 3, NOSPECS grade at least 4, and duration under 3 months. Clinical symptoms, serum thyroxine, TRAb, thyroid ultrasound and orbital computed tomography informed diagnoses. This clonotype was seen a few times. The antigen remains undetermined. Amplification of TCR beta CDR3 regions used RNA as the template. HTBI primers drove first-round RT-PCR of the TCR CDR3. TCRdb re-derived calls from the multiplex PCR reads in MiXCR, one entry per CDR3 protein. The table has about 500,000 distinct CDR3 sequences, 15% to 20% seen once; the top ten hold 15% to 20%.

J is TRBJ1-3 and V is TRBV27, with D perhaps matching TRBD1 (6 bases). The specimen sequenced was blood. This receptor was taken from a woman between 18 and 29 years old with Graves' ophthalmopathy. The CDR3 here is CASSLYGGAGTGNTIYF. CDR3 nucleotide sequence: TGTGCCAGCAGTTTATATGGGGGGGCAGGGACTGGAAACACCATATATTTT.